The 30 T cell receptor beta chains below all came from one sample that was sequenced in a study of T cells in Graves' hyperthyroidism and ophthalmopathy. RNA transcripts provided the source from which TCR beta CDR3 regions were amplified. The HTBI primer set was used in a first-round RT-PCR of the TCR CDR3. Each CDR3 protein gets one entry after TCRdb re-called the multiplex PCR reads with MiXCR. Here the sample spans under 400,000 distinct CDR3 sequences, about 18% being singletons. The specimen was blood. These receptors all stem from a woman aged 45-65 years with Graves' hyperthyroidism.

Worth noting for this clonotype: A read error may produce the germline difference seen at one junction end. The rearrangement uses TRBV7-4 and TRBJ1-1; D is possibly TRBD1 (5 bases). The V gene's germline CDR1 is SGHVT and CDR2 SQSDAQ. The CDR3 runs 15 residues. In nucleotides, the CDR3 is TGCGCCAGCAGCCATGACGGGGGTTTGGACACTGAAGCTTTCTTT. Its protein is CASSHDGGLDTEAFF.

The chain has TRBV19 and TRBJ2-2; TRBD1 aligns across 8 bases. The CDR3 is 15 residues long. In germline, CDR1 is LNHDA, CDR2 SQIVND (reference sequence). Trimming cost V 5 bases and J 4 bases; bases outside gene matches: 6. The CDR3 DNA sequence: TGTGCCAGTAGTTCTCGACAGGGGTCCACCGGGGAGCTGTTTTTT. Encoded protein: CASSSRQGSTGELFF.

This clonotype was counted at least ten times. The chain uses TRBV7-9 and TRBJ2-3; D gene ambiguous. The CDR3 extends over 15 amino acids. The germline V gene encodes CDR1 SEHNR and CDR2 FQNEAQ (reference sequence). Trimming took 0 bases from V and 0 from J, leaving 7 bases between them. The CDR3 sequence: CASSLAVLSTDTQYF. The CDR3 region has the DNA TGTGCCAGCAGCTTAGCAGTCCTCAGCACAGATACGCAGTATTTT.

The CDR3 nucleotides are TGCGCCAGCGCCAAGCAGGTTCAATATGGCTACACCTTC. Its translation is CASAKQVQYGYTF. The chain couples TRBV5-1 to TRBJ1-2; D is uncertain. CDR3 length equals 13 residues. The V gene's germline CDR1 is SGHRS and CDR2 YFSETQ. V shed 7 bases and J shed 5 bases, with 15 bases lying between them.

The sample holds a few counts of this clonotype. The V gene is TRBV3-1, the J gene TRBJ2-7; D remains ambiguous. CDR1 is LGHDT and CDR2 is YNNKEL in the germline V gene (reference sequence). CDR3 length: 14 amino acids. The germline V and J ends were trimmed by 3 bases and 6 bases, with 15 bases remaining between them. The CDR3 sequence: CASSHQTRLAEQYF. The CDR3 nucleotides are TGTGCCAGCAGCCACCAGACAAGGCTCGCCGAGCAGTACTTC.

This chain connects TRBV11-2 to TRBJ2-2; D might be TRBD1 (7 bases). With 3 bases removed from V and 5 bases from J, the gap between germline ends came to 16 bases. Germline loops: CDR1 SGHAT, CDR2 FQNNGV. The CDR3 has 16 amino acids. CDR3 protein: CASSFLGRGETGELFF. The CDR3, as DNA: TGTGCCAGCAGCTTCCTGGGCAGGGGGGAGACCGGGGAGCTGTTTTTT.

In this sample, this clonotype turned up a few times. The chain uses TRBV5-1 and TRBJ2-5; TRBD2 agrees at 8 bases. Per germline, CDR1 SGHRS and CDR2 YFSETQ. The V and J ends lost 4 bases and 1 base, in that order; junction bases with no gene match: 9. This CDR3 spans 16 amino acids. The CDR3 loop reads CASSLPTGGAQETQYF. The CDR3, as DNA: TGCGCCAGCAGCCTACCCACCGGGGGGGCCCAAGAGACCCAGTACTTC.

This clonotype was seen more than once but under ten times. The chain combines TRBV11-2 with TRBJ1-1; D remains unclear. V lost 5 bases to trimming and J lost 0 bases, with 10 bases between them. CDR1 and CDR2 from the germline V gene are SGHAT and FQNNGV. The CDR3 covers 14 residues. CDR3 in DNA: TGTGCCAGCAGCGTATTCAATGTGAACACTGAAGCTTTCTTT. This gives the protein CASSVFNVNTEAFF.

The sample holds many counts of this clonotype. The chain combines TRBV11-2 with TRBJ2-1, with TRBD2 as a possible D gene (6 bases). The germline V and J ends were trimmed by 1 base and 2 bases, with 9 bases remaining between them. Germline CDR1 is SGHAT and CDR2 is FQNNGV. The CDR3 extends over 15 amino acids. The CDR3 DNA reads TGTGCCAGCAGCTTAGCGGGAGTACCCTACAATGAGCAGTTCTTC. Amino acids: CASSLAGVPYNEQFF. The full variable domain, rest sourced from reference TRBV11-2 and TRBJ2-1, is EAGVAQSPRYKIIEKRQSVAFWCNPISGHATLYWYQQILGQGPKLLIQFQNNGVVDDSQLPKDRFSAERLKGVDSTLKIQPAKLEDSAVYLCASSLAGVPYNEQFFGPGTRLTVL.

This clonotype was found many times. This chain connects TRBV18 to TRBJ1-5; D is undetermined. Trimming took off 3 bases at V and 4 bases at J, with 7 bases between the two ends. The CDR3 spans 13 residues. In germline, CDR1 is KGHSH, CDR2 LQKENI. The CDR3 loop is CASSPKENQPQHF. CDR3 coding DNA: TGTGCCAGCTCACCCAAGGAGAATCAGCCCCAGCATTTT.

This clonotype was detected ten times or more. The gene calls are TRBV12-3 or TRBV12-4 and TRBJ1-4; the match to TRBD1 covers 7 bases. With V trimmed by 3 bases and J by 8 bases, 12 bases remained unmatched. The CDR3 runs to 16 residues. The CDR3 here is CASSFVTQRRGEKLFF. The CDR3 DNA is TGTGCCAGCAGTTTCGTGACCCAACGCAGGGGGGAAAAACTGTTTTTT.

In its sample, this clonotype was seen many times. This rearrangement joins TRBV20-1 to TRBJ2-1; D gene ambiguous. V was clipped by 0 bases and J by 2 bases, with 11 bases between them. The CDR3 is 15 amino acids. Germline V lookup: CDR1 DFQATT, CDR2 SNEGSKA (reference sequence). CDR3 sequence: CSARDRPGTYNEQFF. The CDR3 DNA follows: TGCAGTGCTAGAGATAGGCCTGGAACCTACAATGAGCAGTTCTTC.

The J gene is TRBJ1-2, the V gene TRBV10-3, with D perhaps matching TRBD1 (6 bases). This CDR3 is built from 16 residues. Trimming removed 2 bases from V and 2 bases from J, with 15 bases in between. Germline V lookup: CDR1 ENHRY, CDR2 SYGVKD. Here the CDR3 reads CAISETPGHLNYGYTF. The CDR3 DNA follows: TGTGCCATCAGTGAGACGCCGGGACACCTAAACTATGGCTACACCTTC.

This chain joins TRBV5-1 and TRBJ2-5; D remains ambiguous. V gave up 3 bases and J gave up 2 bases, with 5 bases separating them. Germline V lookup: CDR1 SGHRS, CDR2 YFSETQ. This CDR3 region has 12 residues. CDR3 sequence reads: CASSSEQETQYF. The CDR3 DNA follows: TGCGCCAGCAGCTCGGAGCAAGAGACCCAGTACTTC.

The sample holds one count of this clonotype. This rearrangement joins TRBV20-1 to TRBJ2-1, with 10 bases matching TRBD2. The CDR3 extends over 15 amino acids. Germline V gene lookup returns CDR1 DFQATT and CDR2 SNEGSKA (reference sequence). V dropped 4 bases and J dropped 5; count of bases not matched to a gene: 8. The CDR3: CSATPTAGGDNEQFF. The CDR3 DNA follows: TGCAGTGCTACACCGACAGCGGGAGGGGACAATGAGCAGTTCTTC.

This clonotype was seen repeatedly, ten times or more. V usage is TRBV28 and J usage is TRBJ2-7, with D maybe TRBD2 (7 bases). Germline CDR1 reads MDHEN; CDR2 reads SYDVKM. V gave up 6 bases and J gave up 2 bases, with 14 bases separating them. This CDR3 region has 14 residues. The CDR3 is CASREGGGPYEQYF. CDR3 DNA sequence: TGTGCCAGCAGGGAGGGGGGGGGGCCCTACGAGCAGTACTTC.

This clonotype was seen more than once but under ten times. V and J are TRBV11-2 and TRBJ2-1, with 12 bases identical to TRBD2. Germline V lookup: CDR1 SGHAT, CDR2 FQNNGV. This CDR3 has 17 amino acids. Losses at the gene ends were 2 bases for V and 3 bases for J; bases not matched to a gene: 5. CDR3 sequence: CASSLLTSGRIYNEQFF. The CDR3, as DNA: TGTGCCAGCAGCTTACTGACTAGCGGGAGAATCTACAATGAGCAGTTCTTC.

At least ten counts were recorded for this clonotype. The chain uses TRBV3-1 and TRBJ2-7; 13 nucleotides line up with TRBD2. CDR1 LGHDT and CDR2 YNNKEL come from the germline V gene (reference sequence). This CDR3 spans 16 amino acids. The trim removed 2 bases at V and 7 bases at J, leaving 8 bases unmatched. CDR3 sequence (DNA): TGTGCCAGCAGCCAACAGGGGACTAGCGGGACGGGGGAGCAGTACTTC. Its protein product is CASSQQGTSGTGEQYF.

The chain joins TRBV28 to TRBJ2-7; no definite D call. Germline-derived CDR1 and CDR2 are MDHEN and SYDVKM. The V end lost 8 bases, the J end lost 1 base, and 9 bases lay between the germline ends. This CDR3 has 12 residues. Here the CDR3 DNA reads TGTGCCAGCTGGGAACAGTCCTACGAGCAGTACTTC. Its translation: CASWEQSYEQYF.

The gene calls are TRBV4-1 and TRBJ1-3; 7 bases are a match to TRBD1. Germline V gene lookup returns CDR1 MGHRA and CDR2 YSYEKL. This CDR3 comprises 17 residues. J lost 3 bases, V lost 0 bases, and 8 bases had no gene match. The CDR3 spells CASSQEGLAGGGNTIYF. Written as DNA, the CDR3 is TGCGCCAGCAGCCAAGAGGGGTTGGCAGGGGGTGGAAACACCATATATTTT.

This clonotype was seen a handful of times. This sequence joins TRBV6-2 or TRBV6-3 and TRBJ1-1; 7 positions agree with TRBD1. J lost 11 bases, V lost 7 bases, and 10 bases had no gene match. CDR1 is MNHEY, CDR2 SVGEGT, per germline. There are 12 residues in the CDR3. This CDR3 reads CASTTTGTVAFF. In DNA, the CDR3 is TGTGCCAGCACCACGACAGGGACGGTTGCTTTCTTT.

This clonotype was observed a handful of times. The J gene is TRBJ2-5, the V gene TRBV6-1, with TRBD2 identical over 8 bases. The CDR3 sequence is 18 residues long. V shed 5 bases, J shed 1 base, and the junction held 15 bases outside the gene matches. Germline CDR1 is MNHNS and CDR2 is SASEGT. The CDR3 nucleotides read TGTGCCAGCAGTAAATCCGGGGGGGCCTCGGTTTTCCAAGAGACCCAGTACTTC. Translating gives CASSKSGGASVFQETQYF.

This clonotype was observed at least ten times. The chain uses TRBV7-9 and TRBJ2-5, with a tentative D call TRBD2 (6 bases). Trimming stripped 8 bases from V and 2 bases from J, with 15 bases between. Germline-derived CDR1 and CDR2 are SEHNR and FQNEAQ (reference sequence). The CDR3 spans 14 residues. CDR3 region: CASHFAGTQETQYF. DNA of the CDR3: TGTGCCAGCCATTTCGCGGGGACTCAAGAGACCCAGTACTTC. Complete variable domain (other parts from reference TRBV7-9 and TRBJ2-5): DTGVSQNPRHKITKRGQNVTFRCDPISEHNRLYWYRQTLGQGPEFLTYFQNEAQLEKSRLLSDRFSAERPKGSFSTLEIQRTEQGDSAMYLCASHFAGTQETQYFGPGTRLLVL.

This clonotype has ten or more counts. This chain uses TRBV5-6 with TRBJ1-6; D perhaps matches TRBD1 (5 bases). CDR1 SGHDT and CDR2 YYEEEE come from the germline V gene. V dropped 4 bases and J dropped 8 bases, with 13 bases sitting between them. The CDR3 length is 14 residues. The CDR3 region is CASSTRQTDSPLHF. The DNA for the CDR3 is TGTGCCAGCAGCACAAGACAGACCGATTCACCCCTCCACTTT. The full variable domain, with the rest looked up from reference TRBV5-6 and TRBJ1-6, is DAGVTQSPTHLIKTRGQQVTLRCSPKSGHDTVSWYQQALGQGPQFIFQYYEEEERQRGNFPDRFSGHQFPNYSSELNVNALLLGDSALYLCASSTRQTDSPLHFGNGTRLTVT.

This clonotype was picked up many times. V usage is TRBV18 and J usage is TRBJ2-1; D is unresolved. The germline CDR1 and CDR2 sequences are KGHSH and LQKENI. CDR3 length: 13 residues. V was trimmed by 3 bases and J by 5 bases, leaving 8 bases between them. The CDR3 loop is CASSPRGDNEQFF. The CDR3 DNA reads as TGTGCCAGCTCACCCCGTGGAGACAATGAGCAGTTCTTC.

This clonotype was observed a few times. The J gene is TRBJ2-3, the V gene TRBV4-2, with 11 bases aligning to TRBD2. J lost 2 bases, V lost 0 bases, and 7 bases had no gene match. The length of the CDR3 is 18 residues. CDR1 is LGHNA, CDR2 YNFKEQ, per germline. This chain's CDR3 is CASSQEPGTSGPTDTQYF. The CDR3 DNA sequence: TGTGCCAGCAGCCAAGAACCTGGGACTAGCGGACCCACAGATACGCAGTATTTT.

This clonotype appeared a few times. CDR3 loop: CASSRQGWKDTEAFF. In nucleotides, the CDR3 is TGTGCCAGCAGTCGACAGGGATGGAAGGACACTGAAGCTTTCTTT. The chain uses TRBV6-1 and TRBJ1-1, with 7 bases matching TRBD1. The CDR3 covers 15 residues. Trimming cost V 5 bases and J 3 bases; bases outside gene matches: 9. CDR1 is MNHNS, CDR2 SASEGT, per germline.

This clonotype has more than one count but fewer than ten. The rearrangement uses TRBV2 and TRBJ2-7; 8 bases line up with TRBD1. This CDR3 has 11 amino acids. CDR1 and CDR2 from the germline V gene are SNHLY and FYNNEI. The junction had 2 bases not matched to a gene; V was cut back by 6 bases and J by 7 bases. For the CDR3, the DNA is TGTGCCAGCAGGACAGGGGAAGAGCAGTACTTC. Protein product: CASRTGEEQYF.

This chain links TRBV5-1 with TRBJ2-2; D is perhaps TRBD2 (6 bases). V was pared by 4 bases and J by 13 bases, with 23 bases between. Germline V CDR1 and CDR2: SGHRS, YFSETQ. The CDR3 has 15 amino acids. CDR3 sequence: CASSPTGSRDRGLFF. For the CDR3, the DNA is TGCGCCAGCAGCCCTACCGGGAGCCGCGATCGGGGGCTGTTTTTT.

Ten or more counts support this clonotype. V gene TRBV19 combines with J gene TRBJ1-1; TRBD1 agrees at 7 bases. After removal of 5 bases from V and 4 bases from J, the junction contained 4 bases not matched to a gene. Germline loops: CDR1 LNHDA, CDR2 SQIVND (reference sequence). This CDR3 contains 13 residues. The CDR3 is CASSSTGATEAFF. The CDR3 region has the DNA TGTGCCAGTAGTTCAACAGGGGCCACTGAAGCTTTCTTT.